This T cell receptor beta chain appears in the sequencing data of a study of CD8 T cells in ankylosing spondylitis. Libraries of TCR beta came from quantitative 5'-RACE with molecular barcodes. TCRdb reprocessed the 5' RACE reads with MiXCR, giving one entry per CDR3 protein. Here the sample spans about 140,000 distinct CDR3 sequences, around a third being singletons. Study-wide results and caveats: Disease-linked clones reportedly concentrated significantly in matched ankylosing spondylitis synovial fluid. Within ankylosing spondylitis blood, a TCR beta motif made up of several highly homologous variants appeared to be characteristic. Prior work had noted some motif variants in reactive arthritis blood and synovial fluid.

Germline V CDR1 and CDR2: SQVTM, ANQGSEA. The length of the CDR3 is 14 residues. V lost 5 bases to trimming and J lost 4 bases, with 17 bases between them. This clonotype was observed a handful of times. The antigen is unknown. The source material was synovial fluid, either unsorted or a sorted T cell fraction (not recorded which). The V call is TRBV29-1, the J call TRBJ1-1; no reliable D call. The receptor was derived from a male donor with ankylosing spondylitis. The CDR3 loop is CSVILYGGTTEAFF. The CDR3 bases are TGCAGCGTTATATTATATGGTGGCACCACTGAAGCTTTCTTT.